This T cell receptor beta chain was sequenced in a study of T cell repertoires in cytomegalovirus infection. About the research overall: Recently identified HLA-C-restricted and well-studied HLA-B-restricted CMV epitopes were used. Study-level points and caveats: The response measured ex vivo was dominated by TCR beta clonotypes (HLA-C-restricted and CMV-specific). People with CMV and the relevant HLA were identified by cumulative public TCR beta family frequency.

Of note for this clonotype: The antigen is not known.

This CDR3 contains 15 residues. V was clipped by 2 bases and J by 1 base, with 6 bases between them. TCRdb fed the reads into MiXCR, producing one record per CDR3 protein. Of some 350,000 distinct CDR3 sequences in the sample, around a third were seen once. The TCR originated in a human donor in good health (CMV status not recorded). Some clones in this sample may be carry-over from other donors' samples. This specimen consisted of cultured PBMCs, obtained from culture after CMV antigen stimulation. The chain joins TRBV12-3 or TRBV12-4 to TRBJ2-6; D is uncertain. The CDR3 loop is CASSLSLSGANVLTF. In DNA form, the CDR3 reads TGTGCCAGCAGTTTATCACTTTCTGGGGCCAACGTCCTGACTTTC.